Each of the 14 T cell receptor beta chains below was sequenced from the same sample in a study of control samples from healthy donors and cancer patients. Only in-frame clones appear in the TCRdb table, and some are missing; sequencing was by immunoSEQ multiplex PCR. The sample carries about 160,000 clones, around nine tenths recorded once. Specimen: blood. Source of these receptors: a man in his thirties or forties in good health.

The rearrangement joins TRBV5-6 to TRBJ2-1, with D maybe TRBD2 (6 bases). The germline V gene encodes CDR1 SGHDT and CDR2 YYEEEE. CDR3 length: 15 amino acids. Trimming cost V 4 bases and J 2 bases, with 13 bases left between them. Here the CDR3 reads CASSGGDPPYNEQFF. CDR3 coding DNA: TGTGCCAGCAGCGGCGGGGATCCCCCCTACAATGAGCAGTTCTTC.

The V gene is TRBV9, the J gene TRBJ2-2, with 9 bases aligning to TRBD2. This CDR3 is 20 amino acids long. V gave up 0 bases and J gave up 1 base; unmatched junction bases: 13. Germline CDR1 is SGDLS and CDR2 is YYNGEE. This CDR3 is CASSVGRLAGSARNTGELFF. DNA for the CDR3: TGTGCCAGCAGCGTAGGCCGGCTAGCGGGATCCGCGAGGAACACCGGGGAGCTGTTTTTT.

The rearrangement joins TRBV5-6 to TRBJ1-2, with 12 bases fitting TRBD1. Germline assignment: CDR1 SGHDT and CDR2 YYEEEE. Losses at the gene ends were 4 bases for V and 2 bases for J; bases not matched to a gene: 3. The CDR3 totals 15 residues. CDR3 nucleotide sequence: TGTGCCAGCAGCGAGGGACAGGGGGCAAACTATGGCTACACCTTC. This codes for CASSEGQGANYGYTF.

V and J are TRBV11-3 and TRBJ2-1, with D perhaps matching TRBD1 (9 bases). The CDR3 sequence is 16 residues long. V lost 5 bases, J lost 9 bases, and 23 bases lay in between. Germline V gives CDR1 SGHNT, CDR2 YENEEA. In DNA, the CDR3 is TGTGCCAGCAGCCTAAGAGACAGGGGGGCGGGGGGTGAGCAGTTCTTC. It translates to CASSLRDRGAGGEQFF.

The table lists this clone with many counts. The gene calls are TRBV27 and TRBJ1-1; D unclear. The CDR3 loop spans 13 amino acids. The V gene's germline CDR1 is MNHEY and CDR2 SMNVEV (reference sequence). V was pared by 2 bases and J by 6 bases, with 10 bases between. CDR3 protein: CASSLAGYAEAFF. The CDR3 DNA sequence: TGTGCCAGCAGTTTAGCAGGTTACGCTGAAGCTTTCTTT.

The chain joins TRBV6-2 or TRBV6-3 to TRBJ2-5; tentative D call: TRBD2 (5 bases). The germline V gene encodes CDR1 MNHEY and CDR2 SVGEGT. This CDR3 spans 16 amino acids. The V end was cut by 6 bases, the J end by 3 bases, with 20 bases between. The CDR3 loop is CASSPDTSLHKETQYF. CDR3 in DNA: TGTGCCAGCAGCCCCGATACTAGTCTCCATAAAGAGACCCAGTACTTC.

The chain joins TRBV10-2 to TRBJ2-7; no definite D call. Germline V CDR1 and CDR2: WSHSY, SAAADI. The CDR3 runs 14 residues. V lost 5 bases to trimming and J lost 0 bases, with 11 bases between them. CDR3 nucleotide sequence: TGCGCCAGCAGTATCGGGCTGTACTCCTACGAGCAGTACTTC. This translates into CASSIGLYSYEQYF.

The chain couples TRBV30 to TRBJ2-5; D uncertain. Germline lookup yields CDR1 GTSNPN and CDR2 SVGIG (reference sequence). Trimming cost V 0 bases and J 1 base, with 6 bases left between them. This CDR3 has 13 amino acids. CDR3 in amino acids: CAWSVFTQETQYF. CDR3 nucleotides: TGTGCCTGGAGTGTTTTCACCCAAGAGACCCAGTACTTC. Together with reference TRBV30 and TRBJ2-5, the CDR3 gives the full variable domain: SQTIHQWPATLVQPVGSPLSLECTVEGTSNPNLYWYRQAAGRGLQLLFYSVGIGQISSEVPQNLSASRPQDRQFILSSKKLLLSDSGFYLCAWSVFTQETQYFGPGTRLLVL.

The chain recombines TRBV3-1 (or the pseudogene TRBV3-2) with TRBJ2-7, with D unclear. The CDR3 has 14 amino acids. Germline V CDR1 and CDR2: LGHDT, YNNKEL (reference sequence). The germline V and J ends were trimmed by 3 bases and 6 bases, with 15 bases remaining between them. The CDR3 DNA is TGTGCCAGCAGCCACGATATGTGGGGTGGCGAGCAGTACTTC. Encoded protein: CASSHDMWGGEQYF.

For the CDR3, the DNA is TGTGCCAGCAGGGACTATAGAGCGGCGGATACGCAGTATTTT. The encoded protein is CASRDYRAADTQYF. V gene TRBV4-2 combines with J gene TRBJ2-3, with D possibly being TRBD2 (6 bases). This CDR3 is built from 14 residues. Looked up from germline, CDR1 is LGHNA and CDR2 is YNFKEQ. Trimming cost V 6 bases and J 6 bases, with 16 bases left between them.

DNA for the CDR3: TGTGCCAGCTCCCCTCTAGCGGGAGGCTACGAGCAGTACTTC. This codes for CASSPLAGGYEQYF. The rearrangement uses TRBV18 and TRBJ2-7; TRBD2 agrees at 11 bases. CDR3 size: 14 residues. V trimming: 6 bases; J trimming: 3 bases; junction bases outside the gene matches: 4. Germline values: CDR1 KGHSH, CDR2 LQKENI.

CDR3 DNA: TGCGCCAGCAGCGAACAGGACAGGTATAATTCACCCCTCCACTTT. It is translated as CASSEQDRYNSPLHF. The genes are TRBV4-1 and TRBJ1-6; 7 bases line up with TRBD1. The CDR3 consists of 15 residues. Unmatched junction bases numbered 5, after V lost 5 bases and J lost 4 bases. Germline CDR1 MGHRA, CDR2 YSYEKL.

V gene TRBV18 combines with J gene TRBJ1-1; tentative D call: TRBD1 (5 bases). Trimming removed 2 bases from V and 4 bases from J, with 11 bases in between. The CDR3 covers 14 residues. Germline CDR1 is KGHSH and CDR2 is LQKENI. CDR3 sequence reads: CASSPGPQGTEAFF. CDR3 coding DNA: TGTGCCAGCTCACCAGGACCCCAGGGCACTGAAGCTTTCTTT. The entire variable domain, with the rest obtained from reference TRBV18 and TRBJ1-1, is as follows: NAGVMQNPRHLVRRRGQEARLRCSPMKGHSHVYWYRQLPEEGLKFMVYLQKENIIDESGMPKERFSAEFPKEGPSILRIQQVVRGDSAAYFCASSPGPQGTEAFFGQGTRLTVV.

V is TRBV6-5 and J is TRBJ2-5, with D possibly being TRBD2 (5 bases). The CDR3 is made up of 14 amino acids. Trimming pared 2 bases from V and 5 bases from J, leaving 12 bases between. Per the germline V gene, CDR1 is MNHEY and CDR2 is SVGAGI. CDR3 nucleotide sequence: TGTGCCAGCAGTTACAGCGACACTAGGGAGACCCAGTACTTC. Protein: CASSYSDTRETQYF.